This TCR beta chain originates from a study of T cells after yellow fever vaccination. This CDR3 is built from 17 residues. The ends lost 0 bases at V and 5 bases at J; junction bases unmatched: 10. CDR1 and CDR2 from the germline V gene are LNHNV and YYDKDF (reference sequence). UMIs and a universal primer site were added when TCR cDNA was made by 5'RACE template switching. A single record per CDR3 protein comes from TCRdb applying MiXCR to the 5' RACE reads. The sample shows approximately 600,000 distinct CDR3 sequences, approximately 13% of them seen only once. Study outcomes and limitations: The booster saw the reappearance of most primary-vaccination clones (roughly 97% CD4, almost 90% CD8). Abundant clonotypes (contaminants from the bulk population) could be present in FACS-sorted repertoires.

Note on this clonotype: Its antigen is still unknown.

The chain employs TRBV15 and TRBJ2-1; 7 bases agree with TRBD2. Sequenced material: PBMCs, taken on the day of the yellow fever booster vaccination. The source is a man aged 25 to 40 who received the YFV17D yellow fever vaccine. In DNA, the CDR3 is TGTGCCACCAGCAGAGATCGTCGGCTAGCGGAGAACAATGAGCAGTTCTTC. Protein sequence: CATSRDRRLAENNEQFF.